This T cell receptor (beta chain) emerged from a study of blood T cell repertoires in COVID-19. Study-wide background: Donors in the United States, Italy and Spain gave samples during acute or convalescent COVID-19. T cells, B-cell-depleted T cells, or PBMCs supplied cDNA or gDNA.

This clone was observed once. In the source study's methods: Reference gene primer amplification in the assay estimated nucleated cell counts. Profiling relied on immunoSEQ multiplex PCR, and the TCRdb table lists in-frame clones only, not all of them. For V, J and clone size, that table is used; D and trimming come from the DNA. The data hold approximately 160,000 clones, with 84% observed a single time. Per the germline V gene, CDR1 is KGHSH and CDR2 is LQKENI. The CDR3 is made up of 15 amino acids. V shed 6 bases and J shed 6 bases, with 18 bases lying between them. The rearrangement joins TRBV18 to TRBJ1-5, with unresolved D. The source is a man between 40 and 49 years old who had recovered from COVID-19. Input material: peripheral blood. This CDR3 reads CASSGGSGNGQPQHF. The CDR3 DNA sequence: TGTGCCAGCTCCGGCGGGTCCGGCAACGGTCAGCCCCAGCATTTT.